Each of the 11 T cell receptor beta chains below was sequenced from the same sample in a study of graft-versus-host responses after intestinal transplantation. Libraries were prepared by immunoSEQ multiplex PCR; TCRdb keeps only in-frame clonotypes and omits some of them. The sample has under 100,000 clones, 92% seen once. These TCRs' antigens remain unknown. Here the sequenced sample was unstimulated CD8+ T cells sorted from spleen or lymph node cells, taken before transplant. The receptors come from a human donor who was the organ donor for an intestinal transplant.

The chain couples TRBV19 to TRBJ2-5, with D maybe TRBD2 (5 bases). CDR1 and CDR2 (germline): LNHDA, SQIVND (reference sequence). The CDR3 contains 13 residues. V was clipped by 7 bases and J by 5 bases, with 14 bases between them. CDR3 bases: TGTGCCAGTACCCCTAGCCGGTCGGAGACCCAGTACTTC. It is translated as CASTPSRSETQYF.

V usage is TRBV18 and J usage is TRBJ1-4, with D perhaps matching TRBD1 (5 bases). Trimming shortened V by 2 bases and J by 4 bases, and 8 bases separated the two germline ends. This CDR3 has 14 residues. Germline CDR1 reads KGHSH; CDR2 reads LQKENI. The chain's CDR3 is CASSPGAVNEKLFF. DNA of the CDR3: TGTGCCAGCTCACCAGGGGCGGTTAATGAAAAACTGTTTTTT.

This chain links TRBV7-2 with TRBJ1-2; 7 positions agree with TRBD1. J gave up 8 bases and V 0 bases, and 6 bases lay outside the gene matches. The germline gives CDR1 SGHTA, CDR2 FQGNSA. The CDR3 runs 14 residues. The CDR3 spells CASSLAAGGDGYTF. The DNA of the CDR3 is TGTGCCAGCAGCTTAGCGGCAGGGGGAGACGGCTACACCTTC.

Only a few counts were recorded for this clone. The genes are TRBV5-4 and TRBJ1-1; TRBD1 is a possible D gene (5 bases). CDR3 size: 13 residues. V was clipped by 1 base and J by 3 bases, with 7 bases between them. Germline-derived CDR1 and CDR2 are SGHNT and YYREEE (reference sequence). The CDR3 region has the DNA TGTGCCAGCAGCTTGCGGGGGTACACTGAAGCTTTCTTT. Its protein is CASSLRGYTEAFF.

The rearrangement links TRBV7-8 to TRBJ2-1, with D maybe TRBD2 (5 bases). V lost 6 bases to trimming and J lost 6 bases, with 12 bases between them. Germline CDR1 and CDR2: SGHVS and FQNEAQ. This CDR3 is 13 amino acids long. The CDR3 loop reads CASRHGRGNEQFF. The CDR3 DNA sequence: TGTGCCAGCAGACACGGACGGGGCAATGAGCAGTTCTTC.

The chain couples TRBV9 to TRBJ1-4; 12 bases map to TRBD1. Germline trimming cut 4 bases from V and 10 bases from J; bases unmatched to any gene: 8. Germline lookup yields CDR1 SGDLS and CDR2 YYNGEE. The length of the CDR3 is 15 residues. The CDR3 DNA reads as TGTGCCAGCAGCCCCCGGGGGACAGGGGGCGGAAAACTGTTTTTT. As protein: CASSPRGTGGGKLFF.

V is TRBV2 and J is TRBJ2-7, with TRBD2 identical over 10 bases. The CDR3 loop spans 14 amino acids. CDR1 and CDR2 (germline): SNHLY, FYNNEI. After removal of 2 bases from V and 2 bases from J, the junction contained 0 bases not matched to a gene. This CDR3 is CASSESGGAYEQYF. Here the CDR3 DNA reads TGTGCCAGCAGTGAAAGCGGGGGGGCCTACGAGCAGTACTTC.

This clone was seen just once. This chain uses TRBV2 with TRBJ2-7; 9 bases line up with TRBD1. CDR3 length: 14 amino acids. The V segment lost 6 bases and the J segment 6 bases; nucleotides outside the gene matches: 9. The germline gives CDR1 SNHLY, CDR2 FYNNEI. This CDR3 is CASREPGQGTEQYF. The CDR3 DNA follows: TGTGCCAGCAGGGAGCCCGGACAGGGGACCGAGCAGTACTTC.

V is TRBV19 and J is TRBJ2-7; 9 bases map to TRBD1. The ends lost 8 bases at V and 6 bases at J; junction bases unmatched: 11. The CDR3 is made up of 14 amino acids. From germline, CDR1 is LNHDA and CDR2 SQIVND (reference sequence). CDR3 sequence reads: CASSLGTGSPEQYF. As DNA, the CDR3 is TGTGCCAGTTCGCTCGGGACAGGGAGTCCCGAGCAGTACTTC. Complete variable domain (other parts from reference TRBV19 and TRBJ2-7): DGGITQSPKYLFRKEGQNVTLSCEQNLNHDAMYWYRQDPGQGLRLIYYSQIVNDFQKGDIAEGYSVSREKKESFPLTVTSAQKNPTAFYLCASSLGTGSPEQYFGPGTRLTVT.

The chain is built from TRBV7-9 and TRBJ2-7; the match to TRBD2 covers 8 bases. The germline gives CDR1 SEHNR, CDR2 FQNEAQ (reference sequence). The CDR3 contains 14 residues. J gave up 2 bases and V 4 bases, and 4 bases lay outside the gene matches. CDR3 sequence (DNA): TGTGCCAGCAGCTATGCGGGGGGCACCTACGAGCAGTACTTC. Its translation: CASSYAGGTYEQYF.

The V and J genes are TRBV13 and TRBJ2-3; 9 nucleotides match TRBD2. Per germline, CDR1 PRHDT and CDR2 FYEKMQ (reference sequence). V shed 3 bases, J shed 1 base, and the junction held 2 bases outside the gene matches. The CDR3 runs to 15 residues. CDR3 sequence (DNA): TGTGCCAGCAGCTTCTGGACTAGCGGCACAGATACGCAGTATTTT. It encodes CASSFWTSGTDTQYF.